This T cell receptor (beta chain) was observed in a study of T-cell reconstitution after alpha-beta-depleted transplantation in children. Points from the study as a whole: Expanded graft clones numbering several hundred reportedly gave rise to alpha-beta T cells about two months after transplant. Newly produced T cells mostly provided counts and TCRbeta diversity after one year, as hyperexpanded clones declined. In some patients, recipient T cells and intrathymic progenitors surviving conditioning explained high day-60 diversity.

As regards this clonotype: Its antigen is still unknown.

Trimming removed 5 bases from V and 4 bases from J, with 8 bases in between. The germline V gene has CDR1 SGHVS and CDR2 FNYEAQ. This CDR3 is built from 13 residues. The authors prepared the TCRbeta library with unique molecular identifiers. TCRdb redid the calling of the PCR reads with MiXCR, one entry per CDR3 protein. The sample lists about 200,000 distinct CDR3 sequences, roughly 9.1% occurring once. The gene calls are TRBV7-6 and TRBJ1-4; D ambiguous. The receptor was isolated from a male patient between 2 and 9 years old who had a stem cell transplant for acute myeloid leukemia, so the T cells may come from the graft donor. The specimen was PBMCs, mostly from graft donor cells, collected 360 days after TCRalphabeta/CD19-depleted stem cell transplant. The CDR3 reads CASSLSGNEKLFF. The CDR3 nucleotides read TGTGCCAGCAGCCTCAGCGGTAATGAAAAACTGTTTTTT.